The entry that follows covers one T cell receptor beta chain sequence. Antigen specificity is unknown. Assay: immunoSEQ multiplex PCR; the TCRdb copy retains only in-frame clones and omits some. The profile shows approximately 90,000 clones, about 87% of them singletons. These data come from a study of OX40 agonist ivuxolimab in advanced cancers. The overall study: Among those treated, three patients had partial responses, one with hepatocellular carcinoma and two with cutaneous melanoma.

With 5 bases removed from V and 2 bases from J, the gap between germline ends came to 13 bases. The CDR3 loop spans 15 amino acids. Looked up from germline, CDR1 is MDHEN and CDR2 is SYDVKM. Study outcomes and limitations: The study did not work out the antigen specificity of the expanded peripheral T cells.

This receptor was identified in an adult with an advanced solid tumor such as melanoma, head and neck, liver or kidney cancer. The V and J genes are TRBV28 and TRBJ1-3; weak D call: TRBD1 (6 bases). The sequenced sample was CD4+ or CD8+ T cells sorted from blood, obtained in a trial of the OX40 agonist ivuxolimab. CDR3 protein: CASSMRQATGNTIYF. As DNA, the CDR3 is TGTGCCAGCAGTATGCGACAGGCTACTGGAAACACCATATATTTT.